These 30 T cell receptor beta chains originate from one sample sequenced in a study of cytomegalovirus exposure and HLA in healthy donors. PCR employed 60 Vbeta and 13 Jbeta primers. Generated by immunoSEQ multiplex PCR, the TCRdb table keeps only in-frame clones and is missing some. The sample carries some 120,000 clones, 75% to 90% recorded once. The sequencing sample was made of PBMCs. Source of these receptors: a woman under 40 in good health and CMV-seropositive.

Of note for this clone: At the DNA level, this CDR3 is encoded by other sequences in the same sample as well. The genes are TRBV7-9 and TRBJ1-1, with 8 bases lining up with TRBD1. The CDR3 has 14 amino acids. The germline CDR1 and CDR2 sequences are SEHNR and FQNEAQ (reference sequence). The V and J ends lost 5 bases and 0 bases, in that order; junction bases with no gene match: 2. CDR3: CASSATGVNTEAFF. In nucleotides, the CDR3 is TGTGCCAGCAGCGCGACAGGGGTGAACACTGAAGCTTTCTTT. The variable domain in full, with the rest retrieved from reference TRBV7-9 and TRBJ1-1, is DTGVSQNPRHKITKRGQNVTFRCDPISEHNRLYWYRQTLGQGPEFLTYFQNEAQLEKSRLLSDRFSAERPKGSFSTLEIQRTEQGDSAMYLCASSATGVNTEAFFGQGTRLTVV.

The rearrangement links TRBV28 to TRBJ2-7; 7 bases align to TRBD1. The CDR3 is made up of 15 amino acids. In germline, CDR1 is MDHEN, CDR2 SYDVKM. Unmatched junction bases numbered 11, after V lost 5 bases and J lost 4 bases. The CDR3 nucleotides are TGTGCCAGCAGTCCCCGGACAGGAGGCTGGTACGAGCAGTACTTC. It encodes CASSPRTGGWYEQYF.

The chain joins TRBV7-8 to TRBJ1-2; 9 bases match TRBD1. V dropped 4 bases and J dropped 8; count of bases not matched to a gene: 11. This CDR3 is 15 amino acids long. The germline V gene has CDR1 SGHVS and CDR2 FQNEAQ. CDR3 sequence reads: CASSSPHRGPGGYTF. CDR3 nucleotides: TGTGCCAGCAGCTCCCCACACAGGGGGCCAGGAGGCTACACCTTC.

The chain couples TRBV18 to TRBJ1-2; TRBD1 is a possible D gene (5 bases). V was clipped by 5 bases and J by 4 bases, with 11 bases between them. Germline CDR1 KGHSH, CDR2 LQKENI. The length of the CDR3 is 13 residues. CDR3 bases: TGTGCCAGCTCATCGACAGATTTCTATGGCTACACCTTC. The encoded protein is CASSSTDFYGYTF.

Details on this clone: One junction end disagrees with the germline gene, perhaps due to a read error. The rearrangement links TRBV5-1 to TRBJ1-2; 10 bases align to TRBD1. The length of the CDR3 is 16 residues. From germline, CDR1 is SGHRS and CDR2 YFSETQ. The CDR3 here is CASTLGTGAPGDGYTF. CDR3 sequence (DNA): TGCGCCAGCACCTTGGGGACAGGGGCCCCTGGGGATGGCTACACCTTC.

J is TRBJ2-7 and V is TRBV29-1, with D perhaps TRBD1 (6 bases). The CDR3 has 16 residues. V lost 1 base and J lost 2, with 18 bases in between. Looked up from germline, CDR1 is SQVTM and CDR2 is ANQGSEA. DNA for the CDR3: TGCAGCGTTGAAGGAGGGGGTAATGGGGCGACCTACGAGCAGTACTTC. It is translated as CSVEGGGNGATYEQYF.

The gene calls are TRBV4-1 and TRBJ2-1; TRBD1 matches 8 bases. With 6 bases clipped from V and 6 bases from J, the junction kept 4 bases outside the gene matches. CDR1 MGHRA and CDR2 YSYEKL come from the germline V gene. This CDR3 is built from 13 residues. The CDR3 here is CASRPTGGNEQFF. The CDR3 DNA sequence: TGCGCCAGCAGACCAACAGGGGGCAATGAGCAGTTCTTC.

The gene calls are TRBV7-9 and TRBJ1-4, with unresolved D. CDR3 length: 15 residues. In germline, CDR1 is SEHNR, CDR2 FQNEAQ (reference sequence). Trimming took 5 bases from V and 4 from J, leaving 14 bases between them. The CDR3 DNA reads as TGTGCCAGCAGCCCCCAAGAGGGTCATAATGAAAAACTGTTTTTT. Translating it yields CASSPQEGHNEKLFF.

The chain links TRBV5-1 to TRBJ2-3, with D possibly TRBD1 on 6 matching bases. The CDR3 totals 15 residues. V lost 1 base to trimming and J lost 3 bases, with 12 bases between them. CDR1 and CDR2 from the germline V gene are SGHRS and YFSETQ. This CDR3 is CASSLSRQGTDTQYF. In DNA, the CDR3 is TGCGCCAGCAGCTTGTCTAGGCAGGGGACAGATACGCAGTATTTT.

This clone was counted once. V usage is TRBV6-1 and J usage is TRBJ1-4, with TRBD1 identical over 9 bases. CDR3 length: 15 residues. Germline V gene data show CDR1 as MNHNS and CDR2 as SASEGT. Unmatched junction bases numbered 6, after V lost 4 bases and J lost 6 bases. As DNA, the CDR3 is TGTGCCAGCAGTGCTCCTGACAGGGGGGATGAAAAACTGTTTTTT. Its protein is CASSAPDRGDEKLFF.

CDR3 region: CASRRGTSGRPSTDTQYF. The DNA of the CDR3 is TGCGCCAGCAGGCGAGGGACTAGCGGGAGGCCTAGCACAGATACGCAGTATTTT. The V and J genes are TRBV5-1 and TRBJ2-3; 15 bases are a match to TRBD2. Germline V gene lookup returns CDR1 SGHRS and CDR2 YFSETQ. The length of the CDR3 is 18 residues. The trim removed 5 bases at V and 0 bases at J, leaving 7 bases unmatched.

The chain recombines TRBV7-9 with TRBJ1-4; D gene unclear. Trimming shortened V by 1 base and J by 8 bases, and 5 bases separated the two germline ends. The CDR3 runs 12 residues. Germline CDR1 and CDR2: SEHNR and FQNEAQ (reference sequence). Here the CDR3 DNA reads TGTGCCAGCAGCTTAGTTAAAGAAAAACTGTTTTTT. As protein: CASSLVKEKLFF.

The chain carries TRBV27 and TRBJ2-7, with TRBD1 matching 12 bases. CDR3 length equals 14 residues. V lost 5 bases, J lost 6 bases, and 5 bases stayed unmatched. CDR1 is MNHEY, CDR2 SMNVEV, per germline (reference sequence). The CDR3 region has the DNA TGTGCCAGCAGTCTCGGGACAGGGGGCAGCGAGCAGTACTTC. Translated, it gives CASSLGTGGSEQYF.

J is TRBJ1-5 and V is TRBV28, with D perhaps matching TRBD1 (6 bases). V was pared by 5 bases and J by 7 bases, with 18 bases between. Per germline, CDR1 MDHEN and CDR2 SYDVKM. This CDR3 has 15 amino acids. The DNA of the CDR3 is TGTGCCAGCAGTGGCCTAGGGGGTGGGAACCAGCCCCAGCATTTT. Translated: CASSGLGGGNQPQHF.

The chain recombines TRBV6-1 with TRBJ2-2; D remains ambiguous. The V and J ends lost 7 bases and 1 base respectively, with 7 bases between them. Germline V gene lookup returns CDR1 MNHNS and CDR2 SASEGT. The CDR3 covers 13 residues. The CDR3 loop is CASIVLNTGELFF. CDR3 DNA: TGTGCCAGCATAGTGTTGAACACCGGGGAGCTGTTTTTT.

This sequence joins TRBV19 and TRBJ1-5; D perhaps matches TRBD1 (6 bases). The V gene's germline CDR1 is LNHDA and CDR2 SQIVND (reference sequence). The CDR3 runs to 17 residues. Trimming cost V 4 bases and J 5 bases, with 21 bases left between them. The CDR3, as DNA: TGTGCCAGTAGTAAAAAAGAGGTAGTCAGGGGAGATCAGCCCCAGCATTTT. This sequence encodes CASSKKEVVRGDQPQHF.

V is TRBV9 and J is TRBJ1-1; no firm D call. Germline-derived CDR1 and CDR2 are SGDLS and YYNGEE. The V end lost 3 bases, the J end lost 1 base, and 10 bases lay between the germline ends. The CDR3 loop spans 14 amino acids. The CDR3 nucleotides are TGTGCCAGCAGCGCTCCCGTTTCGAACACTGAAGCTTTCTTT. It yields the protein CASSAPVSNTEAFF.

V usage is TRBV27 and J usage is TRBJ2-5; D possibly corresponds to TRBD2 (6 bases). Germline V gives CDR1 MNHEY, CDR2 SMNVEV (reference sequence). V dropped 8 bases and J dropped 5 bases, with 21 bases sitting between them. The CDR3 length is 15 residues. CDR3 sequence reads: CASCNRDWTPETQYF. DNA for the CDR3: TGTGCCAGCTGCAACCGGGACTGGACGCCTGAGACCCAGTACTTC.

DNA for the CDR3: TGTGCCAGCAGTTTCTCGGGGACACACGCAGGCTACACCTTC. It encodes CASSFSGTHAGYTF. V is TRBV6-5 and J is TRBJ1-2, with D possibly matching TRBD1 (6 bases). The germline gives CDR1 MNHEY, CDR2 SVGAGI. The CDR3 sequence is 14 residues long. Trimming removed 4 bases from V and 8 bases from J, with 17 bases in between.

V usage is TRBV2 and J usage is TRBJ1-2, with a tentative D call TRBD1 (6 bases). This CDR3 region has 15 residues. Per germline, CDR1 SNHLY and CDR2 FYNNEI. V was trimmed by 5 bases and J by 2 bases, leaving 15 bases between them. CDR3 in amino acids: CASSLQGSENYGYTF. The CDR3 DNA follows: TGTGCCAGCAGTTTACAGGGCAGCGAGAACTATGGCTACACCTTC.

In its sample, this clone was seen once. CDR3 sequence: CASSYMGQGNEKLFF. The CDR3 DNA reads as TGTGCCAGCAGTTACATGGGACAGGGCAATGAAAAACTGTTTTTT. This chain joins TRBV6-6 and TRBJ1-4, with 9 nucleotides matching TRBD1. V dropped 2 bases and J dropped 5; count of bases not matched to a gene: 3. The length of the CDR3 is 15 residues. Germline CDR1 reads MNHNY; CDR2 reads SVGAGI (reference sequence).

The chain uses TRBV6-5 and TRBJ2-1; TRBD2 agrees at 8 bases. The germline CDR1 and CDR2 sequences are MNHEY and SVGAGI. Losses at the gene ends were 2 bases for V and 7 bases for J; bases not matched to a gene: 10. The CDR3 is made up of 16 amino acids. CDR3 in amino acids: CASSYDGGGPKNEQFF. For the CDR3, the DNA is TGTGCCAGCAGTTACGACGGCGGGGGGCCAAAAAATGAGCAGTTCTTC.

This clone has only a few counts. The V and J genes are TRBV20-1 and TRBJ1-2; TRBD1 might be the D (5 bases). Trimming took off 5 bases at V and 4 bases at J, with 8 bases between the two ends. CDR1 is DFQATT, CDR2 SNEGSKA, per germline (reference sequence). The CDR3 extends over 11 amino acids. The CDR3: CSAVTGYGYTF. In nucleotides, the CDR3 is TGCAGTGCTGTCACAGGCTATGGCTACACCTTC.

CDR3 nucleotide sequence: TGTGCCAGCAGTTTGGTAGGTGGCGGGGGGGTCGGTGAGCAGTTCTTC. As protein: CASSLVGGGGVGEQFF. This chain uses TRBV27 with TRBJ2-1, with 9 bases matching TRBD2. The germline V gene has CDR1 MNHEY and CDR2 SMNVEV (reference sequence). The CDR3 runs to 16 residues. Trimming took 3 bases from V and 9 from J; bases not matched to a gene: 12.

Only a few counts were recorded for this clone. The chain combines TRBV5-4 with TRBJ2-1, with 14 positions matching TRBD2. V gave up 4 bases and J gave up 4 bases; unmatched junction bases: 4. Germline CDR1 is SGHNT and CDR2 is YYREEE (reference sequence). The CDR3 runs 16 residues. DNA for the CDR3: TGTGCCAGCAGCCGGACTAGCGGGGGGCTGTACAATGAGCAGTTCTTC. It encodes CASSRTSGGLYNEQFF. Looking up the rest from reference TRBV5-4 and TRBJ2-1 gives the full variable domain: ETGVTQSPTHLIKTRGQQVTLRCSSQSGHNTVSWYQQALGQGPQFIFQYYREEENGRGNFPPRFSGLQFPNYSSELNVNALELDDSALYLCASSRTSGGLYNEQFFGPGTRLTVL.

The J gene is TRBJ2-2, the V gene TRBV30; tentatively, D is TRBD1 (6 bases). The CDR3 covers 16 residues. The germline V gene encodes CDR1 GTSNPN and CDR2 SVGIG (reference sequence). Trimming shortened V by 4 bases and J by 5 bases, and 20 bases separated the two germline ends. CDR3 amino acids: CAWKPHTGISTGELFF. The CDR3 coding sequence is TGTGCCTGGAAGCCCCACACAGGGATTTCGACCGGGGAGCTGTTTTTT.

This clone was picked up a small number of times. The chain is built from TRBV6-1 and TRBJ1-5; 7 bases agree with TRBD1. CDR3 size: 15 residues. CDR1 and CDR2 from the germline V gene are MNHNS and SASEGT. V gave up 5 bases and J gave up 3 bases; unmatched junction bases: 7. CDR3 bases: TGTGCCAGCAGTCCCATGACAGGGAACAATCAGCCCCAGCATTTT. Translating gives CASSPMTGNNQPQHF.

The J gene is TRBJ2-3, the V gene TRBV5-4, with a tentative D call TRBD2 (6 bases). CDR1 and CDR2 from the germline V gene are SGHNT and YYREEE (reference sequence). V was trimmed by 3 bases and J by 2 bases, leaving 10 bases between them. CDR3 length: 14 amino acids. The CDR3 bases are TGTGCCAGCAGCTGGGGGGACCTCACAGATACGCAGTATTTT. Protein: CASSWGDLTDTQYF. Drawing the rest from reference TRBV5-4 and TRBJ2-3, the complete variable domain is ETGVTQSPTHLIKTRGQQVTLRCSSQSGHNTVSWYQQALGQGPQFIFQYYREEENGRGNFPPRFSGLQFPNYSSELNVNALELDDSALYLCASSWGDLTDTQYFGPGTRLTVL.

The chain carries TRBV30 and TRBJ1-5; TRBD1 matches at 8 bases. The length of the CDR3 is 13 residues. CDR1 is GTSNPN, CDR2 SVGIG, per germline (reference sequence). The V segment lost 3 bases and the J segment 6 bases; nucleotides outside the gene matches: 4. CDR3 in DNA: TGTGCCTGGAGCGCGACAGGGGCTCAGCCCCAGCATTTT. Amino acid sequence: CAWSATGAQPQHF. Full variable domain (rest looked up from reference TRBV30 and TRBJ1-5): SQTIHQWPATLVQPVGSPLSLECTVEGTSNPNLYWYRQAAGRGLQLLFYSVGIGQISSEVPQNLSASRPQDRQFILSSKKLLLSDSGFYLCAWSATGAQPQHFGDGTRLSIL.

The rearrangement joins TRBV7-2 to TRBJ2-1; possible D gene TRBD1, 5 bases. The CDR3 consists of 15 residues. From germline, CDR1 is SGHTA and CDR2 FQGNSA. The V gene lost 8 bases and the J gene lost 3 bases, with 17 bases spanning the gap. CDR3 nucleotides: TGTGCCAGCGCCCAAGGGGCCTCTAGCTACAATGAGCAGTTCTTC. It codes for CASAQGASSYNEQFF.